This T cell receptor beta chain was observed in a study of cytomegalovirus exposure and HLA in healthy donors. The CDR3 length is 14 residues. V lost 0 bases to trimming and J lost 8 bases, with 10 bases between them. Per the germline V gene, CDR1 is SGHVS and CDR2 is FNYEAQ. In this sample, this clone turned up once. 60 Vbeta and 13 Jbeta primers were used in PCR. The protocol was immunoSEQ multiplex PCR, while the TCRdb copy is restricted to in-frame clones and leaves out a portion. The sample lists more than 150,000 clones; roughly 80% were seen once. Sequences were obtained from PBMCs. This chain links TRBV7-6 with TRBJ2-2; no clear D. The TCR comes from a boy under 10 years old in good health and CMV-seronegative. CDR3 DNA sequence: TGTGCCAGCAGCTTAGCGCAGTTTGAAGGGGAGCTGTTTTTT. Translating gives CASSLAQFEGELFF.